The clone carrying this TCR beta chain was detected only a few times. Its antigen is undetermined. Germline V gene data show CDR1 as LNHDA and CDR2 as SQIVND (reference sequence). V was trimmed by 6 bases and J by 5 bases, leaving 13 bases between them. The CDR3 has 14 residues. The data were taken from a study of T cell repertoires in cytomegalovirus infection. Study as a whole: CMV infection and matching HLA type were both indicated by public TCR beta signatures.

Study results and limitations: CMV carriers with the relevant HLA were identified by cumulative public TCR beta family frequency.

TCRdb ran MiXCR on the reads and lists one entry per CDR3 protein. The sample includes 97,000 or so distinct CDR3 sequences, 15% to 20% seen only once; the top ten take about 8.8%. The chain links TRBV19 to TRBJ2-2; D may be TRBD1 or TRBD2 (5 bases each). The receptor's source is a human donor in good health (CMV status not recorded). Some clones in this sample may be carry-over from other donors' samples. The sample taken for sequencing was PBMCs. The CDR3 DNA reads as TGTGCCAGTAGGGGGGACGCGGTGACCGGGGAGCTGTTTTTT. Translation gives CASRGDAVTGELFF.